The entry that follows covers one T cell receptor beta chain sequence. It lacks a known antigen. Receptor amplification or capture employed the immunoSEQ multiplex PCR assay. For the multiplex PCR, a mixture combining 60 forward primers for TCR Vbeta segments and 13 reverse primers for TCR Jbeta segments was used. A multiplex PCR assay on genomic DNA amplified the CDR3 region of rearranged TCR beta genes. Amplified TCR beta libraries were sequenced as 87-base-pair reads on the Illumina HiSeq System. From the authors' description of their analysis: A later analysis counted about 80 million unique TCR beta chains across the 500 to 850 repertoires, and roughly 11 million of these chains were shared by at least two donors. Raw reads were error-corrected and collapsed into unique sequences with a nearest-neighbor algorithm that merged closely related sequences to remove PCR and sequencing errors. V, D and J gene segments were assigned by aligning CDR3 sequences to IMGT reference sequences. Each retained sequence needed at least a six-nucleotide match to both a V gene segment and a J gene segment. A rearrangement was called productive if the CDR3 had no stop codons and remained in frame with V and J, and every other rearrangement was called non-productive. CDR3 was defined according to IMGT convention as the region running from the second conserved V-encoded cysteine to the conserved J-encoded phenylalanine. The earlier analysis of some 600 of the donors excluded sequences that lacked an unambiguous match to a single V gene segment. In an earlier analysis of several hundred of the donors, V segments were called functional above 56.7% productive rearrangements and were called segregating when the between-donor standard deviation exceeded 5%. To diagnose cytomegalovirus status from the catalog of TCR beta chain sequences, a statistical classification framework was built. In a later analysis, V and J genes were assigned by comparing TCR nucleotide sequences against IMGT/GENE-DB human TR gene sequences. In a later analysis, CDR3 sequences and most-parsimonious VDJ recombination scenarios were assigned using the TCRdist pipeline. In a later analysis, each TCR beta chain was defined by its CDR3 amino acid sequence together with its V-gene family, and reads lacking a unique V-gene family were excluded. A later analysis removed several hundred highly shared, low-generation-probability nucleotide sequences to deal with suspected cross-contamination and a sequencing artifact. In a later analysis, a clonal expansion index for each public chain was calculated from normalized within-repertoire ranks of inferred template counts. A later analysis computed generation probabilities with a VDJ recombination model fitted to out-of-frame rearrangements, and checked the results against IGoR. In a later analysis, hypergeometric tests were used to score TCR-TCR, TCR-HLA and TCR-CMV co-occurrence, with a repertoire-size bias correction applied to TCR pairs. In a later analysis, false discovery rates were estimated by permuting HLA or CMV assignments 20 times. In a later analysis, co-occurring TCRs were grouped using DBSCAN, and TCRdist sequence similarity was added for clustering within HLA-allele-positive subsets. Co-occurrence clustering excluded repertoires with fewer than 30,000 or more than 120,000 public chains, plus five with anomalous nucleotide sharing. TCRdb's version of the immuneACCESS table is confined to in-frame rearrangements and falls short of the full clone set. An unresolved V gene accounts for under half of the shortfall where checked; the remainder is of unknown origin. That table is the source of V, J and clone size, and D and trimming were worked out from the DNA. The table for this sample shows about 48,000 clones. The ten largest clonotypes hold roughly 1% of the sample.

The source of the sample is a study of cytomegalovirus exposure and HLA in healthy donors (dated by TCRdb to the late 2010s). For context, the study as a whole: According to an earlier analysis of 587 of the donors, about 170 million T cells yielded roughly 100 million unique TCR beta sequences and about 300 Gb of sequence data. The later analysis used no new phenotypic data to find candidate immune exposures, relying instead on TCR beta sequences and their occurrence across donors. HLA typing included class I and class II loci at four-digit resolution. The study aimed to test whether signatures of past pathogen exposure could be identified by cataloging public T cell receptors. To predict cytomegalovirus infection status, the study brought together high-throughput TCR immunosequencing, statistical association of individual TCRs with disease status, and machine learning. A later analysis re-examined previously published TCR beta repertoires from around 670 donors and added high-resolution HLA genotyping to investigate patterns of TCR occurrence. Roughly 5 DR-DQ haplotypes were handled as single units for association and clustering, since linkage in the cohort was strong. Typing coverage varied by locus: 629-630 donors for A, B, C, DRB1 and DQB1; roughly 560 for DQA1; approximately 610 for DPA1; about 450 for DPB1. A separate validation cohort of over 95 different subjects was used in addition to the roughly 720-subject first cohort. All discovery cohort repertoires had been generated using a single sequencing platform. Donor age, sex, ethnicity and CMV serostatus were collected together with the repertoire data. A later genetic analysis used genome-wide SNP genotypes for about 65% of the 666 donors, treating that subset as a discovery cohort. Of the approximately 400 genotyped donors, approximately 81% were placed in the genetic ancestry cluster associated with self-reported Caucasian donors. To decide whether each TCR beta V gene segment behaved as functional or pseudogenic, an earlier analysis of approximately 600 of the donors relied on high-throughput TCR beta sequencing. Around 300 gigabases of sequencing data and 78 million or so unique TCR sequences were included in an early release covering about 700 HLA-typed donors. Across about 370 genotyped donors of the cohort, an average of 235,054 unique TCR beta nucleotide sequences per donor were sequenced, and approximately 17% of those sequences were non-productive. The study used immunosequencing to profile the T cell repertoires of about 670 subjects and linked those repertoires to cytomegalovirus serostatus.

The cohort comprised hundreds of healthy bone marrow donors. At the time of sampling, every cohort member was nominally healthy, though immune exposures that went unrecorded were likely present. The donor was CMV seronegative and belonged to the group of 350 or so seronegative cohort members. A peripheral blood sample was collected from each donor, and TCR beta sequencing was performed on peripheral blood mononuclear cells. Genomic DNA was extracted from the blood cell samples with the Qiagen DNeasy Blood Extraction Kit. Overall study outcomes, separate from this receptor: Linkage disequilibrium might explain the correlated functional status among segregating V segments, but an unknown experimental factor could not be ruled out. An earlier analysis of around 540 of the donors showed that most TCR beta V segments appeared in productive rearrangements either about 90% or about 30% of the time, which broadly matched IMGT annotations. According to a later genetic analysis, donors in an Asian-associated ancestry cluster had fewer N-insertions in productive TCRs than the roughly 700-donor mean. Three of the identified cytomegalovirus-associated TCR beta chains were confirmed in vitro to be specific for cytomegalovirus antigens. In a later analysis, the rate of TCR association differed among HLA loci, with DRB1 alleles having the most associated TCRs and HLA-C alleles having the fewest. A total of some 180 TCR beta chains were listed by the study as associated with cytomegalovirus. The authors suggested that the approach could potentially be generalized to other disease states and immunological phenotypes. The classifier was reported to diagnose cytomegalovirus status with high specificity and sensitivity in both the original and validation cohorts. A group of highly shared sequence variants was considered likely to be a technical artifact of the sequencing pipeline. The presence/absence analyses assumed that sequencing depth was roughly uniform across donors, and that assumption may not be true. The cohort was sequenced for TCR beta chains only, and without alpha or paired-chain data the features that could be detected were limited. According to a later analysis, parvovirus B19, influenza, CMV and Epstein-Barr virus appeared linked to several top co-occurrence clusters. At a false discovery rate of 0.05, a later analysis linked some 17,000 TCR beta sequences to specific HLA alleles. While some public TCRs were present in many individuals, most TCR sequences turned up only very rarely across donors. A later analysis found that most CMV-associated TCR beta chains appeared HLA-restricted, with HLA associations seemingly driven largely by CMV exposure. The 87-base-pair reads could not distinguish some IMGT-functional V segments, including TRBV6-2 and TRBV6-3, so those segments were excluded. A further reported finding was that TCR beta sequences accurately predicted the HLA-A and HLA-B alleles for most subjects in the first cohort. For the cohort, immune exposure information was limited to CMV serostatus. The earlier analysis of 450 to 700 of the donors excluded roughly 17 rarely observed V segments, including chromosome 9 orphons, because counts were too low. When HLA alleles, especially DR and DQ, strongly co-occurred, attributing TCR associations to individual alleles was difficult. In a later genetic analysis, a missense DCLRE1C variant was associated with V-gene and J-gene trimming of TCR beta chains, and the association was replicated in an independent cohort. In a later analysis, HLA-associated TCR beta chains showed more clonal expansion and lower generation probabilities than non-associated chains that were equally common. Because HLA typing was missing for some donors at each locus, association tests included only the typed subset.

CDR1 is given as MGHDK and CDR2 as SYGVNS, both from the germline V gene. V and J are truncated by 5 bases and 2 bases respectively, leaving an intervening sequence of 6 bases. The CDR3, from cysteine to phenylalanine, totals 12 residues. Of all the DNA, just the CDR3 is kept, 36 bases in frame from base 1. The source of this sequence is a woman in her thirties or forties in good health and CMV-seronegative. Sequencing input: PBMCs. This receptor chain uses TRBV25-1 and TRBJ1-1; no D gene can be assigned with confidence. The CDR3 protein is CASSTLNTEAFF. In nucleotide form, the sequence is TGTGCCAGCAGTACTCTAAACACTGAAGCTTTCTTT.